The clone carrying this T cell receptor (beta chain) was recorded at least ten times. Its specificity is unknown. These data originate in a study of early T cells in non-severe SARS-CoV-2 infection. Whole-study context: Sequenced bulk RNA came from whole blood that was unsorted, and chains were unpaired.

The germline CDR1 and CDR2 sequences are DFQATT and SNEGSKA (reference sequence). The ends lost 2 bases at V and 4 bases at J; junction bases unmatched: 1. The CDR3 runs 12 residues. The study's findings and limits: VDJdb-based matching was biased toward anti-spike CD8 responses and missed private and CD4 specificities.

In the library, individual cDNA molecules carried attached unique molecular identifiers. TCRdb re-called the 5' RACE reads with MiXCR, one entry per CDR3 protein. The repertoire includes 55,000 to 70,000 distinct CDR3 sequences, around 12% of them detected once, and approximately 4.8% sits in the top ten. This sequence was found in an adult who was a healthcare worker with PCR-confirmed SARS-CoV-2 infection or an uninfected control (not recorded which). The specimen sequenced was whole blood. V usage is TRBV20-1 and J usage is TRBJ2-7; 8 bases map to TRBD1. The CDR3 loop reads CSARQGAYEQYF. The CDR3 nucleotides read TGCAGTGCTAGACAGGGGGCGTACGAGCAGTACTTC.